This T cell receptor (beta chain) was identified during a study of cytomegalovirus exposure and HLA in healthy donors. About the research overall: The 120 validation repertoires matched the 500 to 750 first-cohort repertoires in platform, a later analysis reported.

Details on this clone: The antigen is not known.

General study points: The authors listed 150 to 200 TCR beta chains as cytomegalovirus-associated. Under in vitro conditions, a few CMV-associated chains were confirmed as specific for CMV antigens.

The donors were part of the validation cohort, which consisted of roughly 110 subjects and was separate from the first cohort of several hundred subjects. Assay used: immunoSEQ multiplex PCR; TCRdb lists only in-frame clones, some missing. The data hold about 98,000 clones, with approximately 84% observed a single time. This CDR3 comprises 16 residues. With 4 bases clipped from V and 4 bases from J, the junction kept 9 bases outside the gene matches. Germline V gene sequence: CDR1 SGHRS, CDR2 YFSETQ. The sample comprised PBMCs. The rearrangement uses TRBV5-1 and TRBJ2-2; 8 nucleotides align to TRBD2. The TCR comes from a man between 18 and 35 years old in good health and CMV-seropositive. As DNA, the CDR3 is TGCGCCAGCAGCCGTTTAGAGCGGGGGACCACCGGGGAGCTGTTTTTT. Amino acids: CASSRLERGTTGELFF.